This T cell receptor (beta chain) was captured by sequencing in a study of tumor-infiltrating lymphocytes in localized non-small cell lung cancer. Overall study results and limits: Not all patients were TCR sequenced, owing to tissue quantity. Immunotypes IM1 and IM2 had similar TCR-derived T-cell fractions.

Germline CDR1 and CDR2: SGHVS and FQNEAQ. This CDR3 has 21 residues. With 1 base clipped from V and 5 bases from J, the junction kept 23 bases outside the gene matches. Concerning this clone itself: What it binds is unknown.

Generated by immunoSEQ multiplex PCR, the TCRdb table keeps only in-frame clones and is missing some. The data hold 5,000 to 8,000 clones, with approximately 76% observed a single time. The chain uses TRBV7-8 and TRBJ1-1; 9 positions agree with TRBD1. This receptor was obtained from a human donor with non-small cell lung cancer. What was sequenced was uninvolved lung tissue not adjacent to the tumor. CDR3 amino acids: CASSLDKLRWDREVRRTEAFF. In nucleotides, the CDR3 is TGTGCCAGCAGCTTAGATAAGCTCAGGTGGGACAGGGAGGTAAGAAGGACTGAAGCTTTCTTT.